This T cell receptor beta chain originates from a study of blood T cell repertoires in COVID-19. Study-wide context: From T cells, B-cell-depleted T cells, or PBMCs came the material, which was cDNA or gDNA.

Per the original methods: It was from reference gene primer amplification that nucleated cell counts were estimated. This table comes from immunoSEQ multiplex PCR, and its TCRdb copy is limited to in-frame clones, with some not included. The D gene and trimming were derived from the DNA, and the V and J assignments and clone size from that table. The sample records about 260,000 clones, about 88% being singletons. Germline CDR1 is SGHVS and CDR2 is FQNEAQ. The CDR3 length is 16 residues. Trimming removed 5 bases at V and 2 bases at J, with 16 bases between. The chain is built from TRBV7-8 and TRBJ1-5; D is ambiguous. The sequence was collected from a woman aged 25-40 years with COVID-19, enrolled during active disease. Material for sequencing was peripheral blood. CDR3: CASSLFDAGGNQPQHF. For the CDR3, the DNA is TGTGCCAGCAGCCTGTTCGATGCCGGGGGCAATCAGCCCCAGCATTTT.